The sequence of this T cell receptor beta chain was determined in a study of T cells after yellow fever vaccination. The wider study: Libraries from low-cell-number fractions were prepared with the SMART-Seq v4 Ultra Low Input RNA kit.

Whole-study findings and limits: Contaminants from the bulk population, in the form of abundant clonotypes, could be found in FACS-sorted repertoires. Post-booster repertoires again held most primary-vaccination clones (about 96% CD4, roughly 88% CD8).

They built TCR cDNA with 5'RACE template switching, a step that put in a universal primer site and UMIs. TCRdb called the 5' RACE reads again in MiXCR, with one record for every CDR3 protein. Altogether 350,000 to 450,000 distinct CDR3 sequences are present, roughly 6.1% being singletons, with the ten largest covering around 16%. The CDR3 spans 14 residues. The V segment lost 5 bases and the J segment 3 bases; nucleotides outside the gene matches: 6. Per the germline V gene, CDR1 is LNHNV and CDR2 is YYDKDF (reference sequence). This clonotype was found many times. Its antigen is not identified. Sequenced here: PBMCs, sampled 5 days after the yellow fever booster vaccination. The sequence was collected from a man between 25 and 39 years old who received the YFV17D yellow fever vaccine. V and J are TRBV15 and TRBJ2-7; 8 nucleotides align to TRBD2. The CDR3 here is CATSFGRANYEQYF. The DNA for the CDR3 is TGTGCCACCAGCTTCGGGAGGGCCAACTACGAGCAGTACTTC.